The source of this TCR beta chain is a study of blood T cell repertoires in COVID-19. Study-level background: Collection of acute and convalescent COVID-19 samples took place in the United States, Italy and Spain. Sources were T cells, B-cell-depleted T cells, or PBMCs; the material itself was cDNA or gDNA.

In germline, CDR1 is SNHLY, CDR2 FYNNEI. With V trimmed by 4 bases and J by 2 bases, 0 bases remained unmatched. The CDR3 sequence is 13 residues long. Points on this clone: This same CDR3 is encoded by further DNA sequences in the sample.

The protocol was immunoSEQ multiplex PCR, while the TCRdb copy is restricted to in-frame clones and leaves out a portion. The repertoire consists of around 250,000 clones, with over 65% occurring once and the leading ten covering around 4.5%. This TCR came from a man between 60 and 75 years old who had recovered from COVID-19. Sequenced: peripheral blood. The rearrangement joins TRBV2 to TRBJ2-7; TRBD1 matches at 9 bases. This CDR3 is CASSGQGAYEQYF. The CDR3 bases are TGTGCCAGCAGTGGACAGGGGGCCTACGAGCAGTACTTC.